This T cell receptor (beta chain) was captured by sequencing in a study of OX40 agonist ivuxolimab in advanced cancers. Here immunoSEQ multiplex PCR was the method, and the copy in TCRdb shows in-frame clones only, minus some. The table records 67,000 or so clones, roughly 90% of them present only once. The CDR3 sequence is 15 residues long. The germline V and J ends were trimmed by 2 bases and 7 bases, with 13 bases remaining between them. Germline assignment: CDR1 SGHDT and CDR2 YYEEEE. Specimen: CD4+ or CD8+ T cells sorted from blood, collected in a trial of the OX40 agonist ivuxolimab. The rearrangement uses TRBV5-6 and TRBJ1-6; D may be TRBD1 (6 bases). This receptor was obtained from an adult with an advanced solid tumor such as melanoma, head and neck, liver or kidney cancer. Written as DNA, the CDR3 is TGTGCCAGCAGCTTTTACGGACAGCGAAATTCACCCCTCCACTTT. This encodes CASSFYGQRNSPLHF.